At least ten counts were recorded for the clone carrying this T cell receptor (beta chain). Antigen specificity is unknown. The data stem from a study of T cells in Graves' hyperthyroidism and ophthalmopathy. Study findings and constraints: Before onset, ophthalmopathy was predicted by the model a median around 6.5 months earlier.

This CDR3 is built from 16 residues. The ends lost 0 bases at V and 2 bases at J; junction bases unmatched: 3. Germline-derived CDR1 and CDR2 are MDHEN and SYDVKM. Amplification yielded TCR beta CDR3 regions, with RNA transcripts as the source. Carried out on the TCR CDR3, a first-round RT-PCR used the HTBI primer set. TCRdb processed the multiplex PCR reads anew with MiXCR; each CDR3 protein has one entry. The sample shows about 500,000 distinct CDR3 sequences, about 15% of them seen only once. The rearrangement uses TRBV28 and TRBJ2-3; 9 nucleotides align to TRBD1. This receptor was identified in a woman between 18 and 29 years old with Graves' hyperthyroidism. Sequencing was carried out using blood. Here the CDR3 reads CASSLWGDRDTDTQYF. The CDR3 nucleotides are TGTGCCAGCAGTTTATGGGGGGACAGGGACACAGATACGCAGTATTTT.